These 25 T cell receptor beta chains were sequenced from one sample in a study of CD8 T cell repertoires and HIV-1 epitope variants. These receptors are not linked to any known antigen. Clones were sequenced by immunoSEQ multiplex PCR, and TCRdb holds only the in-frame ones, with some missing. The data show roughly 4,200 clones, about 64% seen once. What was sequenced was cultured CD8+ T cells derived from PBMCs. The receptors here all came from a male donor with HIV.

The chain links TRBV6-5 to TRBJ2-2; 7 nucleotides agree with TRBD2. Germline values: CDR1 MNHEY, CDR2 SVGAGI. V lost 5 bases and J lost 5; bases outside the gene matches: 5. There are 14 residues in the CDR3. CDR3 sequence: CASSAQGGTGELFF. The DNA of the CDR3 is TGTGCCAGCAGTGCCCAGGGAGGGACCGGGGAGCTGTTTTTT.

This rearrangement joins TRBV11-2 to TRBJ2-1; D is uncertain. Germline CDR1 is SGHAT and CDR2 is FQNNGV. V lost 0 bases and J lost 9, with 9 bases in between. The CDR3 sequence is 13 residues long. CDR3 protein: CASSLDGASEQFF. CDR3 nucleotide sequence: TGTGCCAGCAGCTTAGACGGTGCCAGTGAGCAGTTCTTC.

Turning to this clone: A junction end diverges from the germline sequence, so it may reflect a read error. CDR3 in amino acids: CASSLSMAVTGGLFF. CDR3 nucleotides: TGTGCCAGCAGTTTATCGATGGCGGTAACCGGGGGGCTGTTTTTT. The chain recombines TRBV27 with TRBJ2-2; TRBD2 is a possible D gene (6 bases). CDR3 length equals 15 residues. CDR1 and CDR2 from the germline V gene are MNHEY and SMNVEV (reference sequence).

This sequence joins TRBV7-8 and TRBJ2-1; TRBD2 matches 14 bases. This CDR3 comprises 18 residues. In germline, CDR1 is SGHVS, CDR2 FQNEAQ. After removal of 4 bases from V and 9 bases from J, the junction contained 14 bases not matched to a gene. This chain's CDR3 is CASSSGARGLAGVGEQFF. The CDR3 DNA reads as TGTGCCAGCAGCTCCGGAGCCAGGGGACTAGCGGGAGTCGGTGAGCAGTTCTTC.

V usage is TRBV28 and J usage is TRBJ1-1; TRBD1 matches 11 bases. J gave up 10 bases and V 2 bases, and 6 bases lay outside the gene matches. CDR3 size: 14 residues. The V gene's germline CDR1 is MDHEN and CDR2 SYDVKM. This chain's CDR3 is CASSLVGQGGGAFF. CDR3 sequence (DNA): TGTGCCAGCAGTTTAGTGGGACAGGGGGGGGGAGCTTTCTTT.

This clone was counted between two and nine times. V usage is TRBV19 and J usage is TRBJ2-7; D is possibly TRBD1 (6 bases). The germline V gene has CDR1 LNHDA and CDR2 SQIVND (reference sequence). Trimming removed 1 base from V and 4 bases from J, with 14 bases in between. The CDR3 runs to 15 residues. The CDR3: CASSIAGDTLYEQYF. The CDR3 DNA reads as TGTGCCAGTAGTATAGCTGGGGACACCCTATACGAGCAGTACTTC. Full variable domain (outside the CDR3, taken from reference TRBV19 and TRBJ2-7): DGGITQSPKYLFRKEGQNVTLSCEQNLNHDAMYWYRQDPGQGLRLIYYSQIVNDFQKGDIAEGYSVSREKKESFPLTVTSAQKNPTAFYLCASSIAGDTLYEQYFGPGTRLTVT.

The rearrangement links TRBV5-6 to TRBJ2-7; D is unresolved. The CDR3 totals 14 residues. The V gene's germline CDR1 is SGHDT and CDR2 YYEEEE. V was cut by 0 bases and J by 3 bases, with 10 bases left in between. CDR3 nucleotides: TGTGCCAGCAGCTTGGCCGGCAGAAACTACGAGCAGTACTTC. Translated: CASSLAGRNYEQYF.

The table lists this clone with a count of one. This chain uses TRBV5-1 with TRBJ2-3; 11 positions match TRBD2. After removal of 6 bases from V and 6 bases from J, the junction contained 6 bases not matched to a gene. The CDR3 length is 14 residues. The germline gives CDR1 SGHRS, CDR2 YFSETQ. CDR3 nucleotides: TGCGCCAGCATGGGTAGCGGGAGGGGTGATACGCAGTATTTT. Its protein is CASMGSGRGDTQYF.

This clone was recorded only once. The rearrangement joins TRBV28 to TRBJ2-7, with TRBD1 identical over 8 bases. J lost 1 base, V lost 4 bases, and 3 bases had no gene match. CDR1 is MDHEN, CDR2 SYDVKM, per germline. CDR3 length: 14 amino acids. The CDR3 sequence: CASSYRGISYEQYF. CDR3 in DNA: TGTGCCAGCAGTTACAGGGGGATTTCCTACGAGCAGTACTTC.

The V call is TRBV5-1, the J call TRBJ1-2; the D gene is possibly TRBD1 (5 bases). The CDR3 contains 15 residues. CDR1 and CDR2 (germline): SGHRS, YFSETQ. Deletions cut 0 bases from V and 8 bases from J, with 17 bases between. CDR3 loop: CASSLDGSGTSGYTF. CDR3 in DNA: TGCGCCAGCAGCTTGGATGGATCAGGGACTAGCGGCTACACCTTC. Drawing the rest from reference TRBV5-1 and TRBJ1-2, the complete variable domain is KAGVTQTPRYLIKTRGQQVTLSCSPISGHRSVSWYQQTPGQGLQFLFEYFSETQRNKGNFPGRFSGRQFSNSRSEMNVSTLELGDSALYLCASSLDGSGTSGYTFGSGTRLTVV.

This chain connects TRBV7-9 to TRBJ2-5; 9 positions match TRBD1. Germline CDR1 reads SEHNR; CDR2 reads FQNEAQ (reference sequence). V shed 4 bases and J 4 bases; nucleotides not matched to a gene: 7. There are 15 residues in the CDR3. The CDR3 region has the DNA TGTGCCAGCAGCTACCGGGACAGGGACTCAGAGACCCAGTACTTC. This sequence encodes CASSYRDRDSETQYF.

The rearrangement joins TRBV10-2 to TRBJ1-5; the D gene is possibly TRBD1 (5 bases). The germline gives CDR1 WSHSY, CDR2 SAAADI. The CDR3 sequence is 14 residues long. With 0 bases removed from V and 7 bases from J, the gap between germline ends came to 10 bases. CDR3 loop: CASSESGVRQPQHF. The CDR3 DNA reads TGCGCCAGCAGTGAGTCGGGGGTGCGGCAGCCCCAGCATTTT.

This clone was counted only a few times. The chain has TRBV4-1 and TRBJ1-2; no clear D. Deletions cut 0 bases from V and 3 bases from J, with 14 bases between. The CDR3 spans 16 residues. Germline CDR1 MGHRA, CDR2 YSYEKL. The CDR3 is CASSQDPVELDYGYTF. The CDR3 nucleotides are TGCGCCAGCAGCCAAGATCCCGTCGAACTCGACTATGGCTACACCTTC.

This chain uses TRBV5-1 with TRBJ1-1; TRBD1 might be the D (5 bases). Trimming took off 4 bases at V and 6 bases at J, with 13 bases between the two ends. The CDR3 is made up of 13 amino acids. Germline loops: CDR1 SGHRS, CDR2 YFSETQ. The CDR3: CASSRDGGAEAFF. The CDR3 DNA reads as TGCGCCAGCAGCCGAGACGGGGGGGCTGAAGCTTTCTTT.

This chain links TRBV7-9 with TRBJ2-1; D unclear. The ends were cut back, 1 base at V and 5 bases at J, with 9 bases in the middle. The CDR3 covers 14 residues. Germline assignment: CDR1 SEHNR and CDR2 FQNEAQ (reference sequence). CDR3 region: CASSLGSGDNEQFF. Here the CDR3 DNA reads TGTGCCAGCAGCTTAGGATCGGGCGACAATGAGCAGTTCTTC.

This clone occurred a few times. This chain uses TRBV7-9 with TRBJ2-5, with D possibly being TRBD1 (5 bases). Germline V CDR1 and CDR2: SEHNR, FQNEAQ (reference sequence). The CDR3 runs 14 residues. The ends were cut back, 4 bases at V and 4 bases at J, with 13 bases in the middle. The CDR3 DNA sequence: TGTGCCAGCAGCTCGACCCAGGGTTTAGAGACCCAGTACTTC. As protein: CASSSTQGLETQYF.

The V call is TRBV7-9, the J call TRBJ2-7; tentatively, D is TRBD1 (6 bases). With 4 bases removed from V and 4 bases from J, the gap between germline ends came to 11 bases. CDR1 is SEHNR, CDR2 FQNEAQ, per germline (reference sequence). This CDR3 contains 13 residues. The CDR3 DNA follows: TGTGCCAGCAGCTCCCCGGACAGATACGAGCAGTACTTC. Translating it yields CASSSPDRYEQYF.

V gene TRBV7-6 combines with J gene TRBJ2-7; D is undetermined. The germline V gene has CDR1 SGHVS and CDR2 FNYEAQ. The CDR3 runs 13 residues. Trimming shortened V by 3 bases and J by 1 base, and 7 bases separated the two germline ends. The CDR3 DNA reads TGTGCCAGCAGCTTTTTCGGATCCTACGAGCAGTACTTC. The encoded protein is CASSFFGSYEQYF.

This chain joins TRBV19 and TRBJ2-1; D may be TRBD1 (6 bases). Trimming took off 5 bases at V and 8 bases at J, with 13 bases between the two ends. The V gene's germline CDR1 is LNHDA and CDR2 SQIVND (reference sequence). This CDR3 region has 13 residues. Here the CDR3 reads CASSPSGVHEQFF. The CDR3 nucleotides read TGTGCCAGTAGTCCCTCAGGGGTCCATGAGCAGTTCTTC.

This clone turned up a few times. The junction and the germline gene differ at one end; a read error may be behind it. The chain carries TRBV20-1 and TRBJ1-2; 7 bases are a match to TRBD1. The CDR3 is 10 residues long. Germline values: CDR1 DFQATT, CDR2 SNEGSKA (reference sequence). DNA for the CDR3: TGCAGTGCTAGAACAGGGGATTACGCCTTC. Protein: CSARTGDYAF.

The chain recombines TRBV9 with TRBJ2-7, with 8 bases fitting TRBD1. This CDR3 has 15 amino acids. V was clipped by 3 bases and J by 0 bases; unmatched bases: 5. The germline V gene has CDR1 SGDLS and CDR2 YYNGEE. The CDR3 nucleotides are TGTGCCAGCAGCGGAACCGGGACAGGCTCCTACGAGCAGTACTTC. Its protein product is CASSGTGTGSYEQYF.

The CDR3 DNA follows: TGTGCCAGCAGCTTGGGACCGCCGACTGCCTCCTACGAGCAGTACTTC. Translated: CASSLGPPTASYEQYF. V is TRBV13 and J is TRBJ2-7; the D gene could be TRBD1 or TRBD2 (5 bases each). Germline V gene lookup returns CDR1 PRHDT and CDR2 FYEKMQ (reference sequence). Trimming pared 3 bases from V and 0 bases from J, leaving 15 bases between. The CDR3 loop spans 16 amino acids.

The chain employs TRBV7-2 and TRBJ2-7; D ambiguous. CDR3 length: 14 amino acids. V was shortened by 6 bases and J by 2 bases, with 14 bases between the two germline ends. Germline CDR1 is SGHTA and CDR2 is FQGNSA. The CDR3 loop is CASSSDVSAYEQYF. The CDR3 DNA reads TGTGCCAGCAGTTCAGATGTCTCGGCCTACGAGCAGTACTTC.

The CDR3 DNA is TGTGCCAGCAGTTTAGGGGGCATTGCCACTGAAGCTTTCTTT. Residues: CASSLGGIATEAFF. The chain employs TRBV28 and TRBJ1-1, with D possibly being TRBD1 (6 bases). V gave up 2 bases and J gave up 4 bases, with 11 bases separating them. The V gene's germline CDR1 is MDHEN and CDR2 SYDVKM. The CDR3 is 14 amino acids.

This clone was seen a single time. This chain connects TRBV7-3 to TRBJ2-2, with D maybe TRBD2 (6 bases). The CDR3 consists of 19 residues. Per the germline V gene, CDR1 is SGHTA and CDR2 is FQGTGA. V was trimmed by 4 bases and J by 2 bases, leaving 23 bases between them. This CDR3 reads CASSSGASWDPENTGELFF. The DNA for the CDR3 is TGTGCCAGCAGCTCGGGAGCATCCTGGGACCCAGAAAACACCGGGGAGCTGTTTTTT.